The clone carrying this T cell receptor (beta chain) showed up just once. V dropped 6 bases and J dropped 5 bases, with 16 bases sitting between them. Germline V gene data show CDR1 as MDHEN and CDR2 as SYDVKM. The CDR3 sequence is 15 residues long. This table comes from immunoSEQ multiplex PCR, and its TCRdb copy is limited to in-frame clones, with some not included. The sample lists about 1.1 million clones, 60% to 80% occurring once. This sample was included in a study of shared clonotypes between healthy human individuals. Input material: memory CD4+ T cells from PBMCs. The subset here: CD45RA-negative fraction. The chain uses TRBV28 and TRBJ2-2, with D tentatively TRBD1 or TRBD2 (6 bases each). The sequence derives from a man aged 18 to 30 in good health. Some clones in this sample may be carry-over from other donors' samples. The CDR3 loop is CASSPGQGRTGELFF. In nucleotides, the CDR3 is TGTGCCAGCAGCCCCGGGCAGGGGAGGACCGGGGAGCTGTTTTTT.